The clone carrying this T cell receptor (beta chain) has a handful of counts. Its antigen is as yet unknown. Germline loops: CDR1 SEHNR, CDR2 FQNEAQ (reference sequence). The V gene lost 3 bases and the J gene lost 4 bases, with 7 bases spanning the gap. This CDR3 is 13 amino acids long. The data were taken from a study of blood T cells in healthy people across ages. In the study overall: In model experiments, template switching was able to capture about one barcoded beta molecule for every two T cells that were present.

Findings of the study overall: Observed TCR beta diversity per million T cells went down as age went up. This fall followed a roughly linear course with age.

A second 7 to 11 cycle PCR used barcoded and J-beta primers. TCRdb used MiXCR to reprocess the 5' RACE reads, holding one entry per CDR3 protein. Here the sample spans about 810,000 distinct CDR3 sequences, around 34% being singletons. The specimen sequenced was blood. The clonotype originates from a man aged 18 to 30 in good health. The chain carries TRBV7-9 and TRBJ2-1; D remains unclear. CDR3 loop: CASSFTTYNEQFF. CDR3 DNA: TGTGCCAGCAGCTTCACTACTTACAATGAGCAGTTCTTC. The full variable domain, completed using reference TRBV7-9 and TRBJ2-1, is DTGVSQNPRHKITKRGQNVTFRCDPISEHNRLYWYRQTLGQGPEFLTYFQNEAQLEKSRLLSDRFSAERPKGSFSTLEIQRTEQGDSAMYLCASSFTTYNEQFFGPGTRLTVL.